Sequencing of this T cell receptor (beta chain) was carried out in a study of blood T cell repertoires in COVID-19. Trimming left V 1 base short and J 9 bases short, with 8 bases between. Germline lookup yields CDR1 SGDLS and CDR2 YYNGEE. The CDR3 has 13 residues. Sequencing was performed with immunoSEQ multiplex PCR; in TCRdb, only in-frame clones are kept and a portion is missing. This sample has some 490,000 clones, with roughly 88% found just once. The chain is built from TRBV9 and TRBJ1-6; perhaps TRBD1 as D (5 bases). This sequence was found in a human donor in a cohort sampled during active COVID-19. Sequences were obtained from peripheral blood. DNA of the CDR3: TGTGCCAGCAGCGTACAGGGAGGTTCACCCCTCCACTTT. As protein: CASSVQGGSPLHF.